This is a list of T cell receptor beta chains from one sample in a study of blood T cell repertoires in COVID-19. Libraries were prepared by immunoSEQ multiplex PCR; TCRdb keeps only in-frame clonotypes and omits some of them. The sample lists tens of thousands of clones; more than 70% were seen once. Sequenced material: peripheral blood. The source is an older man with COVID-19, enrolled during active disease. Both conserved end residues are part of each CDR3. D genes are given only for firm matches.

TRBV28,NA,CASTLVGGSNQPQHF
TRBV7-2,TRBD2,CASSSSGAGVANEQFF
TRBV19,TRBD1,CASSRTGGSYNEQFF
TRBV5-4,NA,CASSPVPRTDNEKLFF
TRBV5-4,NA,CASSLGSRGNNEQFF
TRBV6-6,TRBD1,CASSYSRGQGSGELFF
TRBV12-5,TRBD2,CASGNSGLETQYF
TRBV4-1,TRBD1,CASSQERTGFSGNTIYF
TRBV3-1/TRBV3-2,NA,CASSQETGGMNTEAFF
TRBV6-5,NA,CASSTRQAYNSPLHF
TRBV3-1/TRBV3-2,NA,CASSQSYQYNSPLHF
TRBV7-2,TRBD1,CASSFRTGTNEKLFF
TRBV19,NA,CASSIVLSYEQYF
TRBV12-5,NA,CASGSGGEQYF
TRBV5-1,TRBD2,CASSSGLAGGNEQFF
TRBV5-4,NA,CASSLPGDPYGYTF
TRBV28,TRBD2,CASGRGWGGGPYNEQFF
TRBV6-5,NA,CASSRGGGYNQPQHF
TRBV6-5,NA,CASRSRFAEKLFF
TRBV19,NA,CASRGGAHGYTF
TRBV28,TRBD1,CASRRRGQGTFYGYTF
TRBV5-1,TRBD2,CASKAGDNNEQFF
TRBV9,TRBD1,CASSVVGQGVLETQYF
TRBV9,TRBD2,CASSAGLAGWGDTQYF
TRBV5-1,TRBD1,CASSQGTGGQFTEAFF
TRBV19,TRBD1,CASSARQGASEAFF
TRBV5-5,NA,CASSSYPQGDTGELFF
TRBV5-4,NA,CASSLAPATNEKLFF
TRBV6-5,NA,CASSYKESTEAFF
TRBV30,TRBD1,CAWSVSRGVTEAFF